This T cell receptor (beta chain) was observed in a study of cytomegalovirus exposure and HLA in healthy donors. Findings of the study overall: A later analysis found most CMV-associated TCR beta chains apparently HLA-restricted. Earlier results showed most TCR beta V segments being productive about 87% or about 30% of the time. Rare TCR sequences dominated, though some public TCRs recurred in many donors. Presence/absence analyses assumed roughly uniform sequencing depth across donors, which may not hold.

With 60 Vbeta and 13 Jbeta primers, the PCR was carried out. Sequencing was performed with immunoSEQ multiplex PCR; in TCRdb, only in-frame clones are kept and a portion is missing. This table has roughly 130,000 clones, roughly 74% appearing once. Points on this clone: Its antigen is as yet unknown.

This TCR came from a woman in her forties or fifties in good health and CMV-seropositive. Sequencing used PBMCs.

The chain's CDR3 is CASSVLGGPHKTQYF. CDR3 nucleotide sequence: TGTGCCAGCAGTGTCCTTGGAGGCCCTCACAAGACCCAGTACTTC. The chain carries TRBV2 and TRBJ2-5, with D maybe TRBD2 (5 bases). V dropped 4 bases and J dropped 6 bases, with 18 bases sitting between them. The CDR3 spans 15 residues. Germline V CDR1 and CDR2: SNHLY, FYNNEI.